This T cell receptor (beta chain) appears in the sequencing data of a study of T-cell memory formation after mild COVID-19. Broader study findings: Cross-reactive memory seemingly joined, as some responding clones were found in pre-infection memory. Contracting CD4+ clones sat mainly in CM and EM; CD8+ in EMRA. The study found balanced CD4/CD8 in clones contracting day 15 to 85 and a CD4+ lean in later expanders.

This clonotype was seen a handful of times. Its target is not known. Per germline, CDR1 MNHEY and CDR2 SVGEGT. The germline V and J ends were trimmed by 0 bases and 0 bases, with 9 bases remaining between them. The CDR3 is 15 residues long. A 5'RACE reaction primed in the constant segment made cDNA libraries of TCR alpha and TCR beta, and these carried sample barcodes and UMIs. TCRdb passed the 5' RACE reads through MiXCR, listing each CDR3 protein once. The sample yields 200,000 to 300,000 distinct CDR3 sequences, over 15% seen once. The clonotype comes from a man between 18 and 29 years old who had mild COVID-19 (a few samples of this study predate the infection). Cell type and time point are not known. Input material: PBMCs or a T cell subset sorted from them (not recorded which). The chain uses TRBV6-2 or TRBV6-3 and TRBJ2-7; a possible D gene is TRBD1 (6 bases). CDR3 sequence reads: CASSYSGQTSYEQYF. In nucleotides, the CDR3 is TGTGCCAGCAGTTACTCAGGACAGACCTCCTACGAGCAGTACTTC.